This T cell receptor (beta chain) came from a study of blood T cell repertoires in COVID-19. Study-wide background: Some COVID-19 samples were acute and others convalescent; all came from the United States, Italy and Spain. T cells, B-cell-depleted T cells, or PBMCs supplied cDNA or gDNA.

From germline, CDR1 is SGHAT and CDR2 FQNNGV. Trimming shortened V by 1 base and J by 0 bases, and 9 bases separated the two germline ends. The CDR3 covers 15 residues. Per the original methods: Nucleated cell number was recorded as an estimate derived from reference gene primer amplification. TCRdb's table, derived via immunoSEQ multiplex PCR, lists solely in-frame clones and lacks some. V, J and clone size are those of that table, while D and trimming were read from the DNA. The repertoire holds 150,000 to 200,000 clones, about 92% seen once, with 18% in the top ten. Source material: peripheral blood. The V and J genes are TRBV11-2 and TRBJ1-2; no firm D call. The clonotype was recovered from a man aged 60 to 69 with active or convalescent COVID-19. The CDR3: CASSLAGGANYGYTF. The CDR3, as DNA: TGTGCCAGCAGCTTAGCCGGCGGAGCTAACTATGGCTACACCTTC.